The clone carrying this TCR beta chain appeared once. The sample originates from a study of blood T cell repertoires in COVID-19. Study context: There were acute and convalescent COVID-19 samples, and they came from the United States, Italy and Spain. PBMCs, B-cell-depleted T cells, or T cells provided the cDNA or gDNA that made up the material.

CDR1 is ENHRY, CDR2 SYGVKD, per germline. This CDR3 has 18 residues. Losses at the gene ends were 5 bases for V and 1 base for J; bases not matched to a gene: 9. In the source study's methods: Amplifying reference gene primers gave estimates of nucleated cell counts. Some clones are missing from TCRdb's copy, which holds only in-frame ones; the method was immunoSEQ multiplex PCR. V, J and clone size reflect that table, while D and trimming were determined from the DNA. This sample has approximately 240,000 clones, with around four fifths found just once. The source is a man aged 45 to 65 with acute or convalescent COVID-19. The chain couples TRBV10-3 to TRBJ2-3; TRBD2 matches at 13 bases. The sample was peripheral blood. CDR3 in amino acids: CAISSSGLAGEGTDTQYF. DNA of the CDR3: TGTGCCATCAGTTCTTCCGGACTAGCGGGAGAGGGCACAGATACGCAGTATTTT.